What follows are 21 T cell receptor beta chains derived from one specimen sequenced in a study of blood T cells in healthy people across ages. Primers used in a second PCR of about 6 to 11 cycles were a sample-barcoded 5' primer and a J-beta primer mix. TCRdb redid the calling of the 5' RACE reads with MiXCR, one entry per CDR3 protein. The sample consists of more than 1,400,000 distinct CDR3 sequences, roughly 40% of them appearing once. Material: blood. These receptors were taken from a woman aged 18 to 35 in good health.

The CDR3 bases are TGTGCCAGCAGCGAAACAGGGATGGGCTCCTATAATTCACCCCTCCACTTT. Its protein product is CASSETGMGSYNSPLHF. V is TRBV9 and J is TRBJ1-6, with D maybe TRBD1 (6 bases). The CDR3 has 17 amino acids. V lost 3 bases and J lost 0, with 13 bases in between. Germline V lookup: CDR1 SGDLS, CDR2 YYNGEE.

In this sample, this clonotype turned up a few times. It may be a read error: a sequence one base away is much more abundant. The V gene is TRBV6-1, the J gene TRBJ2-7, with D uncertain. V lost 3 bases, J lost 7 bases, and 16 bases lay in between. The CDR3 is 14 residues long. In germline, CDR1 is MNHNS, CDR2 SASEGT. The DNA of the CDR3 is TGTGCCAGCAGTGAGTATGAAGCCTCTGGGGAGCAGTACTTC. It codes for CASSEYEASGEQYF.

V usage is TRBV6-1 and J usage is TRBJ1-5; 7 positions match TRBD1. The CDR3 loop spans 14 amino acids. CDR1 MNHNS and CDR2 SASEGT come from the germline V gene. Germline trimming cut 6 bases from V and 7 bases from J; bases unmatched to any gene: 9. CDR3 nucleotides: TGTGCCAGCAGCCCCGACAGGGTTTGGCAGCCCCAGCATTTT. Translated, it gives CASSPDRVWQPQHF.

This chain joins TRBV6-1 and TRBJ1-4; D remains ambiguous. V lost 8 bases, J lost 3 bases, and 13 bases lay in between. CDR1 is MNHNS and CDR2 is SASEGT in the germline V gene. This CDR3 region has 14 residues. The CDR3 loop reads CASGVEVANEKLFF. CDR3 nucleotide sequence: TGTGCCAGCGGCGTAGAGGTAGCTAATGAAAAACTGTTTTTT.

V and J are TRBV4-1 and TRBJ2-5; 7 bases are a match to TRBD2. TRBJ2-7 explains the end of the DNA better; the J call may be wrong. The CDR3 totals 16 residues. The germline gives CDR1 MGHRA, CDR2 YSYEKL. As DNA, the CDR3 is TGCGCCAGCAGCCAAGCGAGCGGCGGGAGAAGTTACGAGCAGTACTTC. This gives the protein CASSQASGGRSYEQYF.

The table lists this clonotype with a few counts. One base away lies a much larger clone, so this may be a sequencing read error. The chain links TRBV4-1 to TRBJ1-2, with TRBD1 matching 9 bases. CDR1 is MGHRA and CDR2 is YSYEKL in the germline V gene. V lost 1 base and J lost 6; bases outside the gene matches: 15. CDR3 length: 18 residues. The CDR3 loop is CASSQALSRDREYHGYTF. In nucleotides, the CDR3 is TGCGCCAGCAGCCAAGCCCTCAGCCGGGACAGGGAGTACCATGGCTACACCTTC.

The J gene is TRBJ2-3, the V gene TRBV4-2, with D possibly matching TRBD2 (6 bases). Trimming pared 4 bases from V and 0 bases from J, leaving 20 bases between. Germline V gene data show CDR1 as LGHNA and CDR2 as YNFKEQ. The CDR3 has 18 amino acids. CDR3 bases: TGTGCCAGCAGCCTGCGGCCTCCCGGCGGGACTAGCACAGATACGCAGTATTTT. Protein: CASSLRPPGGTSTDTQYF.

The rearrangement uses TRBV6-1 and TRBJ2-3; TRBD1 agrees at 9 bases. This CDR3 contains 16 residues. V shed 1 base, J shed 3 bases, and the junction held 5 bases outside the gene matches. Germline CDR1 and CDR2: MNHNS and SASEGT. CDR3 coding DNA: TGTGCCAGCAGTGAAGACAGGGGGCGCGATACAGATACGCAGTATTTT. It yields the protein CASSEDRGRDTDTQYF.

With regard to this clonotype: Germline is not matched at one junction end, which may reflect a read error. The chain employs TRBV7-2 and TRBJ1-2, with TRBD1 matching 7 bases. Germline V gives CDR1 SGHTA, CDR2 FQGNSA. The CDR3 loop spans 14 amino acids. The CDR3 loop reads CASSLVGGDYGYTF. The CDR3 DNA reads TGTGCCAGCAGTTTAGTAGGGGGCGACTATGGCTACACCTTC.

J is TRBJ1-6 and V is TRBV28, with a tentative D call TRBD1 (5 bases). The CDR3 loop spans 13 amino acids. Germline V gene sequence: CDR1 MDHEN, CDR2 SYDVKM. V lost 8 bases and J 8 bases, leaving 13 bases between the germline ends. The CDR3 nucleotides are TGTGCCAGCGGATCGGGGACGGATTCACCCCTCCACTTT. Encoded protein: CASGSGTDSPLHF.

V and J are TRBV7-9 and TRBJ2-7; TRBD1 matches 8 bases. After removal of 5 bases from V and 4 bases from J, the junction contained 16 bases not matched to a gene. CDR3 length: 17 residues. Germline CDR1 is SEHNR and CDR2 is FQNEAQ (reference sequence). The CDR3 coding sequence is TGTGCCAGCAGCGTCAACTCAGGGGGCCGAGGAACTTACGAGCAGTACTTC. It codes for CASSVNSGGRGTYEQYF.

This clonotype appeared a few times. CDR3 DNA sequence: TGCGCCAGCAGCCAAGACTTAGAGGTAAATAAGCAGTTCTTC. Translating gives CASSQDLEVNKQFF. The rearrangement uses TRBV4-1 and TRBJ2-1; D is unresolved. Germline values: CDR1 MGHRA, CDR2 YSYEKL. CDR3 length: 14 amino acids. Trimming pared 0 bases from V and 11 bases from J, leaving 14 bases between.

This chain links TRBV30 with TRBJ1-2; D is possibly TRBD1 (5 bases). CDR1 GTSNPN and CDR2 SVGIG come from the germline V gene (reference sequence). This CDR3 comprises 14 residues. The V and J ends lost 3 bases and 0 bases respectively, with 11 bases between them. The DNA of the CDR3 is TGTGCCTGGAGACCTAAGACAGCTAACTATGGCTACACCTTC. It yields the protein CAWRPKTANYGYTF.

This clonotype came up once. The chain recombines TRBV7-9 with TRBJ2-3; 8 nucleotides match TRBD1. With V trimmed by 8 bases and J by 1 base, 8 bases remained unmatched. Germline CDR1 and CDR2: SEHNR and FQNEAQ (reference sequence). CDR3 size: 15 residues. For the CDR3, the DNA is TGTGCCAGCGGCAAAACGGGACAGGGCACAGATACGCAGTATTTT. Amino acids: CASGKTGQGTDTQYF.

There are a few counts of this clonotype. The V and J genes are TRBV2 and TRBJ2-7; a possible D gene is TRBD2 (6 bases). The ends were cut back, 7 bases at V and 4 bases at J, with 8 bases in the middle. Germline CDR1 reads SNHLY; CDR2 reads FYNNEI. This CDR3 contains 11 residues. The CDR3 DNA sequence: TGTGCCAGCATCGGAGGGTACGAGCAGTACTTC. It specifies CASIGGYEQYF.

There are a few counts of this clonotype. The gene calls are TRBV7-9 and TRBJ2-3; perhaps TRBD1 as D (5 bases). Germline CDR1 and CDR2: SEHNR and FQNEAQ (reference sequence). This CDR3 comprises 12 residues. Deletions cut 4 bases from V and 9 bases from J, with 11 bases between. CDR3 sequence: CASSSQGTTQYF. CDR3 nucleotide sequence: TGTGCCAGCAGCTCCCAGGGTACCACGCAGTATTTT.

The chain joins TRBV4-1 to TRBJ2-1; TRBD1 is a possible D gene (6 bases). The CDR3 contains 17 residues. Germline V lookup: CDR1 MGHRA, CDR2 YSYEKL. V was pared by 3 bases and J by 5 bases, with 20 bases between. The CDR3 sequence is CASSQPTQGRKNNEQFF. Here the CDR3 DNA reads TGCGCCAGCAGCCAGCCCACTCAGGGGCGCAAAAACAATGAGCAGTTCTTC.

This clonotype was observed a few times. This chain uses TRBV7-9 with TRBJ1-2; 8 nucleotides match TRBD1. This CDR3 is 14 amino acids long. After removal of 5 bases from V and 4 bases from J, the junction contained 6 bases not matched to a gene. Per the germline V gene, CDR1 is SEHNR and CDR2 is FQNEAQ (reference sequence). The CDR3 loop reads CASSRRTGSYGYTF. The CDR3 coding sequence is TGTGCCAGCAGCCGAAGGACAGGGTCCTATGGCTACACCTTC.

V is TRBV10-3 and J is TRBJ2-7; 8 bases are a match to TRBD1. Germline trimming cut 6 bases from V and 2 bases from J; bases unmatched to any gene: 9. Germline lookup yields CDR1 ENHRY and CDR2 SYGVKD. This CDR3 has 15 amino acids. The CDR3 spells CAISPGQAITYEQYF. The CDR3 DNA is TGTGCCATCAGCCCGGGACAGGCAATAACCTACGAGCAGTACTTC.

This chain uses TRBV28 with TRBJ2-5; 9 bases agree with TRBD1. The CDR3 consists of 14 residues. V gave up 7 bases and J gave up 3 bases; unmatched junction bases: 6. Germline-derived CDR1 and CDR2 are MDHEN and SYDVKM. CDR3 sequence: CASNGGQGKETQYF. The CDR3, as DNA: TGTGCCAGCAACGGGGGACAGGGTAAAGAGACCCAGTACTTC.

In its sample, this clonotype was seen a few times. The chain carries TRBV7-9 and TRBJ2-3, with D hard to call. Per germline, CDR1 SEHNR and CDR2 FQNEAQ (reference sequence). This CDR3 region has 15 residues. With 1 base removed from V and 3 bases from J, the gap between germline ends came to 11 bases. Here the CDR3 reads CASSLVPHWTDTQYF. The CDR3 DNA follows: TGTGCCAGCAGCTTAGTCCCGCATTGGACAGATACGCAGTATTTT.